This T cell receptor (beta chain) emerged from a study of T cells in Graves' hyperthyroidism and ophthalmopathy. Study outcomes and limitations: Blood also carried most thyroid clonotypes expanded above 0.001.

Using RNA transcripts as the source, TCR beta CDR3 regions were amplified. With the HTBI primer set, the TCR CDR3 went through a first round of RT-PCR. Via MiXCR, TCRdb re-called the multiplex PCR reads, giving one row per CDR3 protein. The data show about 210,000 distinct CDR3 sequences, roughly a sixth seen once. This clonotype was detected only a few times. Its antigen is unidentified. V lost 2 bases and J lost 7; bases outside the gene matches: 15. The CDR3 loop spans 18 amino acids. CDR1 is MNHEY and CDR2 is SMNVEV in the germline V gene (reference sequence). The V call is TRBV27, the J call TRBJ2-1, with 9 bases lining up with TRBD1. The source material was blood. This clonotype originated in a man aged 50-59 years with Graves' hyperthyroidism. CDR3 protein: CASSLVLYRDRALNEQFF. The CDR3 nucleotides are TGTGCCAGCAGTTTAGTGTTATATCGGGACAGGGCTCTGAATGAGCAGTTCTTC.